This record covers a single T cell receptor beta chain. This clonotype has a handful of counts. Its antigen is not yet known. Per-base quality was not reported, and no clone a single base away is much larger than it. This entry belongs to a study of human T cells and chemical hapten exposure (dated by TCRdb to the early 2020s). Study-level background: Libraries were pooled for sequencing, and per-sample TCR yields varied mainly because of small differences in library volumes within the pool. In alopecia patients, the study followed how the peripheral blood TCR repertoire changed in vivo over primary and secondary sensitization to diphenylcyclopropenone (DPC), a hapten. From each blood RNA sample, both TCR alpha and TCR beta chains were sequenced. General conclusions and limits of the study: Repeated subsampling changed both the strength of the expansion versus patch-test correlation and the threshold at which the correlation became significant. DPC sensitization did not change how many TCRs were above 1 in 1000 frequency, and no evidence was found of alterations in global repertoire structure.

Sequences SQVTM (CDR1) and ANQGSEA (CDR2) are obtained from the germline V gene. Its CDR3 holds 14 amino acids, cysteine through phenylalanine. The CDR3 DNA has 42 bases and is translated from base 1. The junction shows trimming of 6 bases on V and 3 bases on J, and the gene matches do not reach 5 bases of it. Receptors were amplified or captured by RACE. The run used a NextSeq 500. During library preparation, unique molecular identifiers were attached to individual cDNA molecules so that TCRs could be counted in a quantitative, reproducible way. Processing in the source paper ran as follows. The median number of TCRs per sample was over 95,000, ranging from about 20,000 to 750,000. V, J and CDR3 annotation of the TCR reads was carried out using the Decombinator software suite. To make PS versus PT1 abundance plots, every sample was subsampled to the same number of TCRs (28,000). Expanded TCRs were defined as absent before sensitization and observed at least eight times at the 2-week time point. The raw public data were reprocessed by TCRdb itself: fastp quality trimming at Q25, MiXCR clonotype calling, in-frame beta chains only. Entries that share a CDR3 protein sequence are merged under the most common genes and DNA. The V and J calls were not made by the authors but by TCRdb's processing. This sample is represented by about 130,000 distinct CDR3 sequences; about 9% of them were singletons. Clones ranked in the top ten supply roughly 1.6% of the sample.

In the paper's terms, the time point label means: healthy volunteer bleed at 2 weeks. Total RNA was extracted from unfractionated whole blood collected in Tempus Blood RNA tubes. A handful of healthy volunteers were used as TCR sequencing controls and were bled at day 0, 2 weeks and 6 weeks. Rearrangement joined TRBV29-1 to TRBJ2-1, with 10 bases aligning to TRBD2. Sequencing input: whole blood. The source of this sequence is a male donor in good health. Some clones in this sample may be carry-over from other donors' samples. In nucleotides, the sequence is TGCAGCGTGGAGGGGACTAGCGTCTACAATGAGCAGTTCTTC. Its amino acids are CSVEGTSVYNEQFF.